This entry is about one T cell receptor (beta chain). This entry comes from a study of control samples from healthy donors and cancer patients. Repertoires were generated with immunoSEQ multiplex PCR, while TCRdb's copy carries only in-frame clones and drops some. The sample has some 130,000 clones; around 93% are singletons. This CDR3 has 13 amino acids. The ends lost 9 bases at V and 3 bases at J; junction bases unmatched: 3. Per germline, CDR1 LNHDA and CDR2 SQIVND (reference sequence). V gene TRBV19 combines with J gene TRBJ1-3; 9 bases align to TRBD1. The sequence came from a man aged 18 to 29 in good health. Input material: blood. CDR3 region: CASPDRGGNTIYF. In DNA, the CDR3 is TGTGCCAGCCCGGACAGGGGTGGAAACACCATATATTTT. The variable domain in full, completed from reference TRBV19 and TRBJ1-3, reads DGGITQSPKYLFRKEGQNVTLSCEQNLNHDAMYWYRQDPGQGLRLIYYSQIVNDFQKGDIAEGYSVSREKKESFPLTVTSAQKNPTAFYLCASPDRGGNTIYFGEGSWLTVV.